This T cell receptor (beta chain) was found in a study of T-cell memory formation after mild COVID-19. Study findings and constraints: Contracting CD4+ clones sat mainly in CM and EM; CD8+ in EMRA.

This clonotype was picked up a small number of times. As yet, its antigen is unknown. Researchers used 5'RACE with constant-segment primers to make TCR alpha and TCR beta cDNA libraries that carry sample barcodes and UMIs. TCRdb passed the 5' RACE reads through MiXCR, listing each CDR3 protein once. This sample has 95,000 to 110,000 distinct CDR3 sequences, with about an eighth found just once. This CDR3 is built from 16 residues. CDR1 SEHNR and CDR2 FQNEAQ come from the germline V gene (reference sequence). V was cut by 5 bases and J by 2 bases, with 16 bases left in between. The TCR originated in a man younger than 35 who had mild COVID-19 (a few samples of this study predate the infection). Cell type and time point are not known. Sequencing input: PBMCs or a T cell subset sorted from them (not recorded which). The chain links TRBV7-9 to TRBJ2-4, with D tentatively TRBD1 or TRBD2 (6 bases each). The CDR3 nucleotides are TGTGCCAGCAGCACCTGGGGGGCCAATTCCAAAAACATTCAGTACTTC. Its protein product is CASSTWGANSKNIQYF.